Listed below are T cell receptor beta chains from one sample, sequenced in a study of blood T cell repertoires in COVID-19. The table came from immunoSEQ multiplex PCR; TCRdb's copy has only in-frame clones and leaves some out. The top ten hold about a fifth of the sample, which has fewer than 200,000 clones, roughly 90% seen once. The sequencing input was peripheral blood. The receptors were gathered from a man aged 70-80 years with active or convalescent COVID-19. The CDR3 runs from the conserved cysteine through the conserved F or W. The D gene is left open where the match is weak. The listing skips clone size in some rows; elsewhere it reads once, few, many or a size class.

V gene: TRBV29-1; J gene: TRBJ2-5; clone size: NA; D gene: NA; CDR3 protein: CSVDRGEETQYF; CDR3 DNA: TGCAGCGTTGACAGGGGTGAAGAGACCCAGTACTTC
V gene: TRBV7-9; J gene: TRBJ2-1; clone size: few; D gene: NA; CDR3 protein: CASSESGLYNEQFF; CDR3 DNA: TGTGCCAGCAGCGAGAGCGGACTTTACAATGAGCAGTTCTTC
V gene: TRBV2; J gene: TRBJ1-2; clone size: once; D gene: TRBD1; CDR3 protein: CASIRTGGYGYTF; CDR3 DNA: TGTGCCAGCATTCGAACAGGGGGCTATGGCTATACCTTC
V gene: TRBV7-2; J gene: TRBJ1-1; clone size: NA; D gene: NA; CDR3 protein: CASSFGQLNTEAFF; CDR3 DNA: TGTGCCAGCAGCTTCGGACAGCTGAACACTGAAGCTTTCTTT
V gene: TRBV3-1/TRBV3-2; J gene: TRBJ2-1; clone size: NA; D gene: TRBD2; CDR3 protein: CASSPYRPLAGHYNEQFF; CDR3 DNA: TGTGCCAGCAGCCCTTACCGACCCCTAGCGGGGCACTACAATGAGCAGTTCTTC
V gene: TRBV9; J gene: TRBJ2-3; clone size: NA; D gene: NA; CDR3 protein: CASSVGQGVTDTQYF; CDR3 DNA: TGTGCCAGCAGCGTTGGGCAGGGTGTAACAGATACGCAGTATTTT
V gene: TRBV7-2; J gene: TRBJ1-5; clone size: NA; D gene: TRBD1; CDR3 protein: CASSGQGTNQPQHF; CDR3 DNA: TGTGCCAGCAGCGGACAGGGAACCAATCAGCCCCAGCATTTT
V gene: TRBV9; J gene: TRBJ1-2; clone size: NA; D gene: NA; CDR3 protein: CASSLQGEGYGYTF; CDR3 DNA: TGTGCCAGCAGCTTACAGGGTGAAGGGTATGGCTACACCTTC
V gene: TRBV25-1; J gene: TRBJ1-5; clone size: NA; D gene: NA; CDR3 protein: CASSESSFNSNQPQHF; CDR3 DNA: TGTGCCAGCAGTGAATCGAGCTTTAATAGCAATCAGCCCCAGCATTTT
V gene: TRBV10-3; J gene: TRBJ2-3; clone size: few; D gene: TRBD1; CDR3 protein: CATRQGSTDTQYF; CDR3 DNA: TGTGCCACCAGACAGGGTTCGACAGATACGCAGTATTTT
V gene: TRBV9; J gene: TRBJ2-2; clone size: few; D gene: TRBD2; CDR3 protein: CASSVTSGTNTGELFF; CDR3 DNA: TGTGCCAGCAGCGTAACTAGCGGGACGAACACCGGGGAGCTGTTTTTT
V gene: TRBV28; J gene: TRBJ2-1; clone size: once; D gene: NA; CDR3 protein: CASSLLGARYNEQFF; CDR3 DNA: TGTGCCAGCAGTTTGTTGGGGGCTCGGTACAATGAGCAGTTCTTC
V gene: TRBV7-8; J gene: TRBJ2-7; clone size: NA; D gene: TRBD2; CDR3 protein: CASSLAESSGWGEQYF; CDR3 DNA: TGTGCCAGCAGCTTAGCGGAATCTAGCGGGTGGGGCGAGCAGTACTTC
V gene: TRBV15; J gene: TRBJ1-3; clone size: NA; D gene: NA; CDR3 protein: CATSRAGTGLGNTIYF; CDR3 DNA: TGTGCCACCAGCAGAGCTGGAACAGGCCTTGGAAACACCATATATTTT
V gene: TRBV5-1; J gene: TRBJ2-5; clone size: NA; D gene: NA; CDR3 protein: CASSLLLAQETQYF; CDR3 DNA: TGCGCCAGCAGCTTGTTGCTAGCTCAAGAGACCCAGTACTTC
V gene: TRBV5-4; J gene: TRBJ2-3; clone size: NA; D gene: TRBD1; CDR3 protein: CASSYPDRGSTDTQYF; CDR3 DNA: TGTGCCAGCAGCTACCCAGACAGGGGCAGCACAGATACGCAGTATTTT
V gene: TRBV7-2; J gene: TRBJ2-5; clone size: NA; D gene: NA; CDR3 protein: CASRPDIQETQYF; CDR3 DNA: TGTGCCAGCAGACCCGACATCCAAGAGACCCAGTACTTC
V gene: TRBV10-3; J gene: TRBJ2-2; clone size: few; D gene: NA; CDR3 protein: CAISREGGPTGELFF; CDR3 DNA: TGTGCCATCAGTCGGGAAGGGGGACCCACCGGGGAGCTGTTTTTT
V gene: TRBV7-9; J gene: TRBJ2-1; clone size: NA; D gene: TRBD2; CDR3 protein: CASSTRDYYNEQFF; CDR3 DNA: TGTGCCAGCAGCACACGGGACTACTACAATGAGCAGTTCTTC